There are a few counts of the clone carrying this T cell receptor (beta chain). The antigen remains undetermined. Germline CDR1 and CDR2: DFQATT and SNEGSKA (reference sequence). V lost 2 bases, J lost 2 bases, and 10 bases stayed unmatched. This CDR3 comprises 19 residues. This sample is drawn from a study of identical twins. The study's findings and limits: Out-of-frame alpha sequences shared between twins exhibited an excess of low generation probability.

A universal primer site arose from template switching, and cDNA bore unique molecular identifiers. TCRdb itself ran the 5' RACE reads through MiXCR, one entry per CDR3 protein. The repertoire holds under 250,000 distinct CDR3 sequences, with approximately 7.3% as singletons. This same sample was also part of a study on yellow fever vaccine responses in identical twins. From that report: Reportedly, twins showed a vaccine T cell response that looked partly convergent and partly personalized.

V and J are TRBV20-1 and TRBJ2-3; 16 positions match TRBD2. The receptor was derived from a woman younger than 35 in good health. Sequencing was performed on CD8+ T cells sorted from blood. For the CDR3, the DNA is TGCAGTGCTAGATCTTACGGGACTAGCGGGGGGGCCGACACAGATACGCAGTATTTT. It yields the protein CSARSYGTSGGADTDTQYF.